Shown below are 24 T cell receptor beta chains from a single sample sequenced in a study of shared clonotypes between healthy human individuals. Libraries were prepared by immunoSEQ multiplex PCR; TCRdb keeps only in-frame clonotypes and omits some of them. The table lists under 2,000,000 clones, about 94% of them singletons. Only CD45RO-negative cells positively selected for CCR7 counted as naive CD8 cells, so terminally differentiated effector memory CD45RA+ cells were excluded. The sequenced sample consisted of naive CD8+ T cells sorted from blood. The receptors shown here come from a young man in good health.

The chain links TRBV19 to TRBJ1-2; 8 nucleotides agree with TRBD1. The germline V gene has CDR1 LNHDA and CDR2 SQIVND (reference sequence). The CDR3 extends over 17 amino acids. V lost 3 bases to trimming and J lost 6 bases; unmatched junction nucleotides: 15. CDR3 DNA: TGTGCCAGTAGTATGGAGGCAGGGGGCGCGGGCCTTAATGGCTACACCTTC. The encoded protein is CASSMEAGGAGLNGYTF. Supplemented by reference TRBV19 and TRBJ1-2, the full variable domain reads DGGITQSPKYLFRKEGQNVTLSCEQNLNHDAMYWYRQDPGQGLRLIYYSQIVNDFQKGDIAEGYSVSREKKESFPLTVTSAQKNPTAFYLCASSMEAGGAGLNGYTFGSGTRLTVV.

This chain connects TRBV27 to TRBJ2-7, with D possibly TRBD2 on 6 matching bases. The V gene's germline CDR1 is MNHEY and CDR2 SMNVEV (reference sequence). This CDR3 is 14 amino acids long. V was clipped by 3 bases and J by 5 bases, with 14 bases between them. The CDR3 nucleotides read TGTGCCAGCAGTTTTGGGGGGACTGGTAACGAGCAGTACTTC. It translates to CASSFGGTGNEQYF.

V and J are TRBV2 and TRBJ1-2, with a tentative D call TRBD1 (6 bases). The CDR3 length is 15 residues. The V gene's germline CDR1 is SNHLY and CDR2 FYNNEI. Trimming left V 8 bases short and J 4 bases short, with 20 bases between. Here the CDR3 DNA reads TGTGCCAGCCTGTCTATGGGGGGGCTTGGCTATGGCTACACCTTC. Translation gives CASLSMGGLGYGYTF.

The chain combines TRBV29-1 with TRBJ1-1; D unclear. V lost 8 bases and J lost 1, with 17 bases in between. The V gene's germline CDR1 is SQVTM and CDR2 ANQGSEA. The CDR3 loop spans 14 amino acids. As DNA, the CDR3 is TGCAGCCCATGGGAGGTACAGCCGAACACTGAAGCTTTCTTT. It codes for CSPWEVQPNTEAFF.

This clone was seen just once. The rearrangement joins TRBV5-6 to TRBJ1-4, with unresolved D. V lost 3 bases and J lost 8, with 17 bases in between. This CDR3 has 15 residues. The germline gives CDR1 SGHDT, CDR2 YYEEEE. The CDR3 spells CASSSRARVGEKLFF. The CDR3 DNA sequence: TGTGCCAGCAGCTCGCGGGCTCGAGTAGGGGAAAAACTGTTTTTT.

This sequence joins TRBV27 and TRBJ1-2, with 9 bases matching TRBD1. This CDR3 comprises 15 residues. Germline trimming cut 0 bases from V and 8 bases from J; bases unmatched to any gene: 7. The germline V gene encodes CDR1 MNHEY and CDR2 SMNVEV (reference sequence). This chain's CDR3 is CASSLSGTGSLGYTF. The CDR3 region has the DNA TGTGCCAGCAGTTTATCAGGGACAGGGTCTTTGGGCTACACCTTC.

The V and J genes are TRBV25-1 and TRBJ1-1; D ambiguous. There are 11 residues in the CDR3. Germline CDR1 is MGHDK and CDR2 is SYGVNS. Trimming took 6 bases from V and 3 from J, leaving 5 bases between them. CDR3 protein: CASSAYTEAFF. The DNA of the CDR3 is TGTGCCAGCAGCGCGTACACTGAAGCTTTCTTT.

The chain uses TRBV30 and TRBJ2-7; the D is unclear. The CDR3 contains 12 residues. Trimming took 3 bases from V and 6 from J, leaving 12 bases between them. Germline assignment: CDR1 GTSNPN and CDR2 SVGIG (reference sequence). The CDR3 protein is CAWRDLRVEQYF. CDR3 sequence (DNA): TGTGCCTGGAGAGACCTTCGGGTCGAGCAGTACTTC. Together with reference TRBV30 and TRBJ2-7, the CDR3 gives the full variable domain: SQTIHQWPATLVQPVGSPLSLECTVEGTSNPNLYWYRQAAGRGLQLLFYSVGIGQISSEVPQNLSASRPQDRQFILSSKKLLLSDSGFYLCAWRDLRVEQYFGPGTRLTVT.

V usage is TRBV6-5 and J usage is TRBJ1-2; TRBD1 is a possible D gene (5 bases). Germline V gene lookup returns CDR1 MNHEY and CDR2 SVGAGI. V was pared by 2 bases and J by 8 bases, with 9 bases between. This CDR3 contains 12 residues. The CDR3 coding sequence is TGTGCCAGCAGTTACGGGGACGGAGGCTACACCTTC. Amino acid sequence: CASSYGDGGYTF.

To note about this clone: Additional DNA sequences in this sample encode the identical CDR3. This chain connects TRBV29-1 to TRBJ2-7; 8 bases are a match to TRBD1. The CDR3 spans 13 residues. CDR1 and CDR2 (germline): SQVTM, ANQGSEA. Trimming at V came to 6 bases and at J to 3 bases, leaving 7 bases not matched to a gene. The DNA of the CDR3 is TGCAGCGTCGACCTCGGACAGGGCTACGAGCAGTACTTC. Amino acid sequence: CSVDLGQGYEQYF.

The chain recombines TRBV28 with TRBJ2-3; tentatively, D is TRBD2 (6 bases). Trimming cost V 3 bases and J 8 bases, with 15 bases left between them. The CDR3 is 14 amino acids. Germline V lookup: CDR1 MDHEN, CDR2 SYDVKM. CDR3 sequence reads: CASSFERVQGTQYF. The CDR3 DNA reads TGTGCCAGCAGTTTTGAGCGGGTTCAGGGTACGCAGTATTTT.

This sequence joins TRBV6-5 and TRBJ1-4; D may be TRBD1 (6 bases). Germline assignment: CDR1 MNHEY and CDR2 SVGAGI. The CDR3 sequence is 15 residues long. The germline V and J ends were trimmed by 6 bases and 3 bases, with 14 bases remaining between them. The CDR3 coding sequence is TGTGCCAGCAGAGACGGACAGCTCTCTAATGAAAAACTGTTTTTT. Translated: CASRDGQLSNEKLFF.

V gene TRBV4-3 combines with J gene TRBJ1-1; D uncertain. This CDR3 region has 15 residues. From germline, CDR1 is LGHNA and CDR2 YSLEER. V was pared by 1 base and J by 2 bases, with 11 bases between. CDR3 sequence (DNA): TGCGCCAGCAGCCAAGGAGGACTATTCAACACTGAAGCTTTCTTT. Translating it yields CASSQGGLFNTEAFF.

The chain joins TRBV6-5 to TRBJ2-5; TRBD2 is a possible D gene (5 bases). CDR1 and CDR2 (germline): MNHEY, SVGAGI. V lost 5 bases and J lost 5, with 18 bases in between. CDR3 size: 15 residues. DNA of the CDR3: TGTGCCAGCAGTGGAACGGGTCTCACGGGGGAGACCCAGTACTTC. Its translation is CASSGTGLTGETQYF.

The chain links TRBV27 to TRBJ2-2; no clear D. Germline V CDR1 and CDR2: MNHEY, SMNVEV (reference sequence). The CDR3 contains 16 residues. The V end was cut by 4 bases, the J end by 4 bases, with 16 bases between. CDR3 residues: CASSSAKGYLTGELFF. CDR3 sequence (DNA): TGTGCCAGCAGTTCGGCTAAGGGCTATCTCACCGGGGAGCTGTTTTTT.

J is TRBJ2-1 and V is TRBV7-9, with 11 bases identical to TRBD2. Germline CDR1 SEHNR, CDR2 FQNEAQ (reference sequence). The CDR3 has 17 amino acids. Trimming removed 10 bases from V and 1 base from J; junction bases left unmatched: 12. The CDR3 bases are TGTGCCACCGCCGGGACTAGCGGTTCAAGGTCCTACAATGAGCAGTTCTTC. The encoded protein is CATAGTSGSRSYNEQFF.

The chain employs TRBV6-5 and TRBJ2-5, with D possibly matching TRBD2 (5 bases). Trimming removed 5 bases from V and 9 bases from J, with 13 bases in between. CDR3 length: 12 amino acids. Germline-derived CDR1 and CDR2 are MNHEY and SVGAGI. The CDR3 loop is CASSNAGYPQYF. The CDR3 bases are TGTGCCAGCAGTAATGCGGGCTACCCCCAGTACTTC.

The chain employs TRBV28 and TRBJ2-5, with 10 bases aligning to TRBD2. J lost 1 base, V lost 3 bases, and 8 bases had no gene match. Germline V CDR1 and CDR2: MDHEN, SYDVKM. The CDR3 covers 17 residues. CDR3 bases: TGTGCCAGCAGTTTTCCTAGCGGGGGTAACCCCCAAGAGACCCAGTACTTC. As protein: CASSFPSGGNPQETQYF.

The DNA of the CDR3 is TGTGCCAGCAGTTTCATGCCCTACTCTGGAAACACCATATATTTT. Protein: CASSFMPYSGNTIYF. The gene calls are TRBV28 and TRBJ1-3; D remains ambiguous. Trimming cost V 3 bases and J 0 bases, with 9 bases left between them. Per the germline V gene, CDR1 is MDHEN and CDR2 is SYDVKM. This CDR3 has 15 residues.

Regarding this clone: The sample holds other DNA sequences that translate to the same CDR3. This chain uses TRBV5-6 with TRBJ1-1; no definite D call. The CDR3 runs 12 residues. V was clipped by 4 bases and J by 3 bases, with 7 bases between them. Per germline, CDR1 SGHDT and CDR2 YYEEEE. As DNA, the CDR3 is TGTGCCAGCAGCCGTCCGTACACTGAAGCTTTCTTT. Amino acids: CASSRPYTEAFF.

Here the CDR3 reads CASSLRYPSPDEQFF. The CDR3 DNA follows: TGCGCCAGCAGCTTGAGATACCCTAGCCCCGATGAGCAGTTCTTC. The rearrangement links TRBV5-1 to TRBJ2-1; TRBD2 is a possible D gene (5 bases). CDR3 length: 15 residues. CDR1 is SGHRS and CDR2 is YFSETQ in the germline V gene. V was pared by 1 base and J by 8 bases, with 16 bases between.

The V call is TRBV7-2, the J call TRBJ2-7; D gene uncertain. Trimming took 3 bases from V and 3 from J, leaving 9 bases between them. CDR3 length equals 13 residues. Germline CDR1 and CDR2: SGHTA and FQGNSA. The CDR3 sequence: CASSFGFFYEQYF. CDR3 DNA: TGTGCCAGCAGCTTTGGCTTCTTCTACGAGCAGTACTTC. Variable domain in full (rest from reference TRBV7-2 and TRBJ2-7): GAGVSQSPSNKVTEKGKDVELRCDPISGHTALYWYRQSLGQGLEFLIYFQGNSAPDKSGLPSDRFSAERTGGSVSTLTIQRTQQEDSAVYLCASSFGFFYEQYFGPGTRLTVT.

This clone appeared a single time. The CDR3 DNA reads TGCAGCGTTGGTCCAGGGGGGTACCAAGAGACCCAGTACTTC. Its protein product is CSVGPGGYQETQYF. The rearrangement links TRBV29-1 to TRBJ2-5; TRBD1 is a possible D gene (7 bases). CDR1 and CDR2 from the germline V gene are SQVTM and ANQGSEA. This CDR3 spans 14 amino acids. Trimming pared 4 bases from V and 0 bases from J, leaving 12 bases between.

The chain links TRBV27 to TRBJ2-7; TRBD2 agrees at 12 bases. The V segment lost 2 bases and the J segment 5 bases; nucleotides outside the gene matches: 4. The CDR3 length is 15 residues. Germline assignment: CDR1 MNHEY and CDR2 SMNVEV (reference sequence). The CDR3 spells CASSLLAGGPHEQYF. CDR3 nucleotide sequence: TGTGCCAGCAGTTTACTAGCGGGAGGGCCCCACGAGCAGTACTTC.